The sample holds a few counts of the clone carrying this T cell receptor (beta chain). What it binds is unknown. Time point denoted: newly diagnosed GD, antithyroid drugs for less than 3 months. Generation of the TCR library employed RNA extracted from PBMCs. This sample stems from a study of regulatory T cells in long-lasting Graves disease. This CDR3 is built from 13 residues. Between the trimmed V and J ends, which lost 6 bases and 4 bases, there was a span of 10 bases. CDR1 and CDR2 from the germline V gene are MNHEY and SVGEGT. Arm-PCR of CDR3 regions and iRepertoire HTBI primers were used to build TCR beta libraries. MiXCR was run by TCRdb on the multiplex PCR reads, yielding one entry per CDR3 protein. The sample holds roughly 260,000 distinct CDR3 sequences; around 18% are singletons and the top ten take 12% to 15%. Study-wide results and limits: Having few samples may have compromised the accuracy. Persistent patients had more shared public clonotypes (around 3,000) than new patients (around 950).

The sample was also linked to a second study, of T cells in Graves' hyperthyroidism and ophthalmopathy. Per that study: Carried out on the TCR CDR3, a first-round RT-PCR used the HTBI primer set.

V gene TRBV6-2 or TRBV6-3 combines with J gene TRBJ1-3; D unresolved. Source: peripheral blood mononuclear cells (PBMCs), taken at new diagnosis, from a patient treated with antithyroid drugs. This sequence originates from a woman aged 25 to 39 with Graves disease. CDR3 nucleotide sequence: TGTGCCAGCAGAGAGAAGAAAGGAAACACCATATATTTT. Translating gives CASREKKGNTIYF.